The 8 T cell receptor beta chains below come from one sample, sequenced in a study of shared clonotypes between healthy human individuals. TCRdb keeps only in-frame clones here, not all; method: immunoSEQ multiplex PCR. The repertoire consists of some 2.1 million clones, with around 93% occurring once and the leading ten covering around 1.8%. Terminally differentiated effector memory CD45RA+ cells were excluded by CCR7 positive selection of CD45RO-negative cells. Material: naive CD8+ T cells from PBMCs. The source of these receptors is a man aged 18 to 30 in good health. Some clones in this sample may be carry-over from other donors' samples.

The V gene is TRBV13, the J gene TRBJ2-3; D is possibly TRBD2 (5 bases). CDR1 PRHDT and CDR2 FYEKMQ come from the germline V gene (reference sequence). The length of the CDR3 is 15 residues. Trimming removed 4 bases at V and 5 bases at J, with 16 bases between. The CDR3 DNA follows: TGTGCCAGCAGCTACAGACCGGTTGGAGGAGATACGCAGTATTTT. Its protein is CASSYRPVGGDTQYF. Full variable domain (remainder filled in from reference TRBV13 and TRBJ2-3): AAGVIQSPRHLIKEKRETATLKCYPIPRHDTVYWYQQGPGQDPQFLISFYEKMQSDKGSIPDRFSAQQFSDYHSELNMSSLELGDSALYFCASSYRPVGGDTQYFGPGTRLTVL.

The chain links TRBV5-1 to TRBJ2-3; 9 nucleotides line up with TRBD2. The CDR3 extends over 14 amino acids. In germline, CDR1 is SGHRS, CDR2 YFSETQ. J gave up 4 bases and V 1 base, and 1 base lay outside the gene matches. The CDR3 reads CASSLSGRPDTQYF. CDR3 nucleotides: TGCGCCAGCAGCTTGAGCGGGAGGCCAGATACGCAGTATTTT.

On this clone: The same CDR3 is also encoded by other DNA sequences in this sample. The rearrangement links TRBV9 to TRBJ2-7; D may be TRBD1 or TRBD2 (6 bases each). This CDR3 has 15 amino acids. Trimming cost V 0 bases and J 4 bases, with 14 bases left between them. Germline CDR1 and CDR2: SGDLS and YYNGEE. CDR3 bases: TGTGCCAGCAGCGTAGGCGGAACAGGGAGGTACGAGCAGTACTTC. This gives the protein CASSVGGTGRYEQYF.

The CDR3 bases are TGCAGCGTTGAAGATTGGGGCGAGCAGTACTTC. Protein product: CSVEDWGEQYF. The gene calls are TRBV29-1 and TRBJ2-7; the D is unclear. Trimming left V 0 bases short and J 6 bases short, with 6 bases between. The CDR3 is 11 residues long. The V gene's germline CDR1 is SQVTM and CDR2 ANQGSEA.

This chain joins TRBV18 and TRBJ1-2; D uncertain. CDR1 is KGHSH, CDR2 LQKENI, per germline. The CDR3 extends over 16 amino acids. V was trimmed by 3 bases and J by 0 bases, leaving 14 bases between them. This chain's CDR3 is CASSPELSGANYGYTF. CDR3 nucleotide sequence: TGTGCCAGCTCACCGGAGTTGTCAGGAGCTAACTATGGCTACACCTTC. The full variable domain, in which reference TRBV18 and TRBJ1-2 provide the parts outside the CDR3, is NAGVMQNPRHLVRRRGQEARLRCSPMKGHSHVYWYRQLPEEGLKFMVYLQKENIIDESGMPKERFSAEFPKEGPSILRIQQVVRGDSAAYFCASSPELSGANYGYTFGSGTRLTVV.

The CDR3 region has the DNA TGTGCCAGCAGTTTTTCGCCAGAGACAGTAAACTACTACGAGCAGTACTTC. Residues: CASSFSPETVNYYEQYF. The genes are TRBV28 and TRBJ2-7; the D gene is possibly TRBD1 (5 bases). The CDR3 covers 17 residues. In germline, CDR1 is MDHEN, CDR2 SYDVKM. V was cut by 3 bases and J by 3 bases, with 21 bases left in between.

This clone was detected a few times. The chain combines TRBV14 with TRBJ1-1; a weak D match, TRBD1 (5 bases). Germline assignment: CDR1 SGHDN and CDR2 FVKESK. The CDR3 runs to 13 residues. The V end lost 4 bases, the J end lost 3 bases, and 9 bases lay between the germline ends. CDR3 sequence (DNA): TGTGCCAGCAGCCCCAAGGGGTACACTGAAGCTTTCTTT. It codes for CASSPKGYTEAFF.

The V call is TRBV27, the J call TRBJ1-2; D not resolved. The CDR3 spans 13 residues. Germline CDR1 is MNHEY and CDR2 is SMNVEV (reference sequence). V lost 0 bases, J lost 8 bases, and 10 bases lay in between. The CDR3 nucleotides read TGTGCCAGCAGTTTATCAATCGCGGGAGGCTACACCTTC. This encodes CASSLSIAGGYTF.